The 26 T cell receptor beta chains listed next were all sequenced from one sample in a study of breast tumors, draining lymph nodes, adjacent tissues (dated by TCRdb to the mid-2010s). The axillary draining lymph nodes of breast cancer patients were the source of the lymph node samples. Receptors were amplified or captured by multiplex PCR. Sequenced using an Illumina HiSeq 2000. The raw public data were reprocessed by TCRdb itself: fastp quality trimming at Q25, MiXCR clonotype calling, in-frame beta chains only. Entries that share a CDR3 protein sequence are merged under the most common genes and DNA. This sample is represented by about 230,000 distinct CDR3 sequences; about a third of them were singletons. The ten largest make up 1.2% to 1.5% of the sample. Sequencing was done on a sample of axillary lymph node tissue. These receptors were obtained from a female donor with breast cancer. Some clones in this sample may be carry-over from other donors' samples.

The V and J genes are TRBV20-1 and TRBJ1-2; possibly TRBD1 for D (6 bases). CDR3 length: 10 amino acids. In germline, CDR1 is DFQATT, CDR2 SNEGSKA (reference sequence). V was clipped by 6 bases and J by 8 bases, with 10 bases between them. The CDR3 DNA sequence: TGCAGTGCGTCCGGGACAGGCTACACCTTC. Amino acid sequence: CSASGTGYTF.

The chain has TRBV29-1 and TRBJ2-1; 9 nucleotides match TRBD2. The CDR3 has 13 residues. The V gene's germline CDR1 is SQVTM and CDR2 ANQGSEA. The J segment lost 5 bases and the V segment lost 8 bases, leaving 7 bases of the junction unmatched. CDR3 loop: CSLEAGGNNEQFF. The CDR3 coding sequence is TGCAGCTTAGAGGCGGGAGGGAACAATGAGCAGTTCTTC.

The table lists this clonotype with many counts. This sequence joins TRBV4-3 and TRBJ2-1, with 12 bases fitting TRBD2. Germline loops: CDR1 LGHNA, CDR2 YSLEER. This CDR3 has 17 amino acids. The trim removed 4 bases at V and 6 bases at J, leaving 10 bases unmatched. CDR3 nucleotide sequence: TGCGCCAGCAGCCCTCGACTAGCGGGAGTGGGGGGCAATGAGCAGTTCTTC. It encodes CASSPRLAGVGGNEQFF.

This CDR3 is CATSRWGAGGTDTQYF. The CDR3 DNA is TGTGCCACCAGCCGATGGGGTGCAGGGGGCACAGATACGCAGTATTTT. The chain combines TRBV15 with TRBJ2-3; D possibly corresponds to TRBD1 (6 bases). Germline assignment: CDR1 LNHNV and CDR2 YYDKDF (reference sequence). Trimming left V 5 bases short and J 1 base short, with 16 bases between. The CDR3 contains 16 residues.

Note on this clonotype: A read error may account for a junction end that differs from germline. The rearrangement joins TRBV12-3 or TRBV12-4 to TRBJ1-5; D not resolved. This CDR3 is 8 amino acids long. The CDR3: CASSLEGF. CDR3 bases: TGTGCCAGCAGTTTGGAAGGTTTT.

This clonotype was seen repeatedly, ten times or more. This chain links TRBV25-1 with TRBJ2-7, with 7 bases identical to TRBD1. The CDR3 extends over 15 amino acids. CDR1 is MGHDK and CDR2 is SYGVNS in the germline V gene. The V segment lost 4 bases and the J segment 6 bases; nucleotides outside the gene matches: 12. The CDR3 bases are TGTGCCAGCAGTGCGACCTGGGACAGTTGGGGCGAGCAGTACTTC. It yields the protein CASSATWDSWGEQYF.

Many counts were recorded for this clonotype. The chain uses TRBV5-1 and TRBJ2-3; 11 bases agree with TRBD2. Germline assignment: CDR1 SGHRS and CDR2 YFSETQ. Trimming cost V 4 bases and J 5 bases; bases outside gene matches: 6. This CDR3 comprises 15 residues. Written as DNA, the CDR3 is TGCGCCAGCAGCCCAGGCGGACTAGCGGGAGATACGCAGTATTTT. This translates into CASSPGGLAGDTQYF.

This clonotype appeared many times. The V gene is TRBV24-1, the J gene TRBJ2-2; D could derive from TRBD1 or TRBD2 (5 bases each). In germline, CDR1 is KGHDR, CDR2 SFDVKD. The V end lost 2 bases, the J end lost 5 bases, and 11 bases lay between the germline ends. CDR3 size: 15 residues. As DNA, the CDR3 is TGTGCCACCAGTGATTCGACGGGGCGAACCGGGGAGCTGTTTTTT. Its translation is CATSDSTGRTGELFF.

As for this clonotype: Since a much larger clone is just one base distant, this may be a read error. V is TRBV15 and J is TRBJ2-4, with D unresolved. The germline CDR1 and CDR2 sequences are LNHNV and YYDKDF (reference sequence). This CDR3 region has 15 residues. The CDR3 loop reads CATSRDMAGRNIRYF. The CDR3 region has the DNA TGTGCCACCAGCAGAGATATGGCAGGAAGGAACATTCGGTACTTC.

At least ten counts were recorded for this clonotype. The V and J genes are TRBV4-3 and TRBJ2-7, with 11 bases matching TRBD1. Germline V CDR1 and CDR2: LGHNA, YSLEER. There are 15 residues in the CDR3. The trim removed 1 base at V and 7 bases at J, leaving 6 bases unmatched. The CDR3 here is CASSQAGTGGWEQYF. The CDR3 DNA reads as TGCGCCAGCAGCCAAGCCGGGACAGGGGGTTGGGAGCAGTACTTC.

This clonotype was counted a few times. In DNA form, the CDR3 reads TGTGCCAGCAGTTCGCCCGCCGGGACAGGGGTCTACGAGCAGTACTTC. It translates to CASSSPAGTGVYEQYF. The chain carries TRBV12-3 or TRBV12-4 and TRBJ2-7; 10 bases match TRBD1. Trimming took 4 bases from V and 3 from J; bases not matched to a gene: 9. This CDR3 has 16 residues.

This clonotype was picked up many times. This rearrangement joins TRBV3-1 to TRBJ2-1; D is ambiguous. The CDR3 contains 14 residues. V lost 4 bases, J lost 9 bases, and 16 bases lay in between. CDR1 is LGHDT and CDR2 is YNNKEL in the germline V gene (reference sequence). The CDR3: CASSRMPDWGEQFF. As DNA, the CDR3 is TGTGCCAGCAGCCGCATGCCTGACTGGGGTGAGCAGTTCTTC.

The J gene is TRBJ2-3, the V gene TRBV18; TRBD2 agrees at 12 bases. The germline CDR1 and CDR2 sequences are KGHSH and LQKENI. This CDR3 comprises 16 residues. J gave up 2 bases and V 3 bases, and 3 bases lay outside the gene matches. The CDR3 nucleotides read TGTGCCAGCTCACCGCCTAGCGGGAGGGCCACAGATACGCAGTATTTT. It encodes CASSPPSGRATDTQYF. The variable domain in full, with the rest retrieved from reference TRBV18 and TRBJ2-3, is NAGVMQNPRHLVRRRGQEARLRCSPMKGHSHVYWYRQLPEEGLKFMVYLQKENIIDESGMPKERFSAEFPKEGPSILRIQQVVRGDSAAYFCASSPPSGRATDTQYFGPGTRLTVL.

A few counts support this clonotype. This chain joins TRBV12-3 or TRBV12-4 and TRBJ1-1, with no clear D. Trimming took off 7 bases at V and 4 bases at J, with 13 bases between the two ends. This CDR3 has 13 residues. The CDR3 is CASNLLGSTEAFF. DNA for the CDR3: TGTGCCAGCAACCTACTCGGAAGCACTGAAGCTTTCTTT.

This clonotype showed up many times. The CDR3 sequence: CSAGWGRRNTIYF. The CDR3 bases are TGCAGTGCTGGATGGGGGCGCAGAAACACCATATATTTT. This chain uses TRBV20-1 with TRBJ1-3; TRBD1 is a possible D gene (6 bases). V was trimmed by 5 bases and J by 5 bases, leaving 13 bases between them. The CDR3 contains 13 residues. Per the germline V gene, CDR1 is DFQATT and CDR2 is SNEGSKA (reference sequence).

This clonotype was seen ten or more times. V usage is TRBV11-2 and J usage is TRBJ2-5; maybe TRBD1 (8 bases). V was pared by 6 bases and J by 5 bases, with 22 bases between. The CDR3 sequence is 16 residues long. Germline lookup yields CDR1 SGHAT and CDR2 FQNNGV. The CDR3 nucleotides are TGTGCCAGCAGGAGGACAGGGAGGGTTTACGAGGAGACCCAGTACTTC. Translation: CASRRTGRVYEETQYF.

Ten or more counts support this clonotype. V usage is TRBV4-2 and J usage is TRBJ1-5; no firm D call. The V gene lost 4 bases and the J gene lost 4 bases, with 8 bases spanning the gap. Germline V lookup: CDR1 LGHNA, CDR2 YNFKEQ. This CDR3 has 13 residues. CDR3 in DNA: TGTGCCAGCAGCCCGGAAAAAAATCAGCCCCAGCATTTT. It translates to CASSPEKNQPQHF.

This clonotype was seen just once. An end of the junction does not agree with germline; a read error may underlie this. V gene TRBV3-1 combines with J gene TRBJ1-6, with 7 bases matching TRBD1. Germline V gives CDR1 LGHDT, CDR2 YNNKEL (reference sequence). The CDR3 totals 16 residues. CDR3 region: CASGQEYPGGDSPLHF. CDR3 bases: TGCGCCAGCGGCCAAGAATACCCAGGGGGTGATTCACCCCTCCACTTT.

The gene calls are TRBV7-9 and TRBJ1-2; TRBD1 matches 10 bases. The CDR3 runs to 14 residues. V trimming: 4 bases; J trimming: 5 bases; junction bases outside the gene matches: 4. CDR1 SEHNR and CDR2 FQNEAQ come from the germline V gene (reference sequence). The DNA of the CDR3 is TGTGCCAGCAGCTCGCTGGGACAGGGGTATGGCTACACCTTC. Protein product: CASSSLGQGYGYTF.

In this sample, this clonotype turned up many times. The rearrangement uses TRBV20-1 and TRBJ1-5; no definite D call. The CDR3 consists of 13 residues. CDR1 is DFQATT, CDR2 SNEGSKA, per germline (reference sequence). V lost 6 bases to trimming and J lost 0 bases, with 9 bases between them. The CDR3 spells CSARRGSNQPQHF. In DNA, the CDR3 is TGCAGTGCGCGTCGGGGTAGCAATCAGCCCCAGCATTTT.

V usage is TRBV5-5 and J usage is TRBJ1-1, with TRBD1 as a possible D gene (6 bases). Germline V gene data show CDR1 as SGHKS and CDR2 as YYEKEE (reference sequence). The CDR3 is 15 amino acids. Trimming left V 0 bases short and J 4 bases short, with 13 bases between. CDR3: CASSLVSGVGTEAFF. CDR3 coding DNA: TGTGCCAGCAGCTTGGTTTCAGGGGTAGGCACTGAAGCTTTCTTT.

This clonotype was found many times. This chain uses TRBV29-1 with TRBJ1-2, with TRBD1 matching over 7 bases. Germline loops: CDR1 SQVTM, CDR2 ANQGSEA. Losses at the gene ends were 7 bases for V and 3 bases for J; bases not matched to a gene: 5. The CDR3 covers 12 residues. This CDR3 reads CSGRQGDYGYTF. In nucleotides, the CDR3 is TGCAGCGGAAGACAGGGCGACTATGGCTACACCTTC. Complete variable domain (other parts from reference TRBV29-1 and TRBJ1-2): SAVISQKPSRDICQRGTSLTIQCQVDSQVTMMFWYRQQPGQSLTLIATANQGSEATYESGFVIDKFPISRPNLTFSTLTVSNMSPEDSSIYLCSGRQGDYGYTFGSGTRLTVV.

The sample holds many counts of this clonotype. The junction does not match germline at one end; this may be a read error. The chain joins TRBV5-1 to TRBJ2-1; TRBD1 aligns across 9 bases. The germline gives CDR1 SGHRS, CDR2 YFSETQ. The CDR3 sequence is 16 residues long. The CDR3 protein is CVSSPREGQGINEQFF. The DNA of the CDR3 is TGCGTCAGCAGCCCCCGGGAAGGACAGGGGATCAATGAGCAGTTCTTC.

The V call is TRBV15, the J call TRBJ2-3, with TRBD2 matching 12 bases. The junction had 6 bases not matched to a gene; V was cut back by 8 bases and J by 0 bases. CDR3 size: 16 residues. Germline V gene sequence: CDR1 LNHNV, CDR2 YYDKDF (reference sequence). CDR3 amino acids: CATAGLAGSSTDTQYF. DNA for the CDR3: TGTGCCACCGCGGGACTAGCGGGTTCTAGCACAGATACGCAGTATTTT.

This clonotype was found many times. CDR3 nucleotide sequence: TGTGCCAGCAGCTTGAGGAGGGATGGCTACACCTTC. Protein product: CASSLRRDGYTF. The V gene is TRBV5-6, the J gene TRBJ1-2; D call uncertain. Germline V lookup: CDR1 SGHDT, CDR2 YYEEEE. Trimming shortened V by 1 base and J by 6 bases, and 7 bases separated the two germline ends. CDR3 size: 12 residues. Complete variable domain (other parts from reference TRBV5-6 and TRBJ1-2): DAGVTQSPTHLIKTRGQQVTLRCSPKSGHDTVSWYQQALGQGPQFIFQYYEEEERQRGNFPDRFSGHQFPNYSSELNVNALLLGDSALYLCASSLRRDGYTFGSGTRLTVV.

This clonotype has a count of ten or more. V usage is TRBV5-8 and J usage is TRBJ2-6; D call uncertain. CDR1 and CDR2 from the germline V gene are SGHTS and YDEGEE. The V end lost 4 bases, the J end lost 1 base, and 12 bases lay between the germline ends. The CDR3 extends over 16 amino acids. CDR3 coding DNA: TGTGCCAGCAGCCTGGAGCCTGCATCTGGGGCCAACGTCCTGACTTTC. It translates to CASSLEPASGANVLTF.